This T cell receptor (beta chain) was found in a study of T cell repertoires in cytomegalovirus infection. Study context: CMV infection plus the matching HLA type was flagged by public TCR beta signatures. General observations from the study: CMV-specific TCR beta clonotypes restricted by HLA-C were the ones dominating the ex vivo response. The cumulative frequency of public TCR beta families distinguished individuals who carried CMV together with the relevant HLA.

The germline gives CDR1 ENHRY, CDR2 SYGVKD. V lost 0 bases to trimming and J lost 0 bases, with 11 bases between them. The CDR3 is 16 amino acids. TCRdb analysed the reads with MiXCR anew, one entry per CDR3 protein. The sample includes 270,000 or so distinct CDR3 sequences, about a sixth of them seen just once. This clonotype was seen only a few times. The target antigen is unknown. V is TRBV10-3 and J is TRBJ1-2; D is possibly TRBD1 (5 bases). This TCR was sampled from a human donor in good health (CMV status not recorded). Some clones in this sample may be carry-over from other donors' samples. The sample consisted of CD8+ T cells from PBMCs. CDR3 bases: TGTGCCATCAGTGAGTCCGGGACCGATGCTAACTATGGCTACACCTTC. Its protein product is CAISESGTDANYGYTF.